The TCR beta chain under discussion was sequenced for a study of vaccination effects on CD4 cells after COVID-19. Following 10 days of culture, CD4+ T cells were isolated. The vaccine given was either BNT162b2 or mRNA-1273, in two doses. At days 3 and 7, half of the medium was exchanged for IL-2 medium. V was trimmed by 1 base and J by 5 bases, leaving 5 bases between them. The length of the CDR3 is 12 residues. A note on this clone: What it binds is unknown.

The repertoire was sequenced with immunoSEQ multiplex PCR; TCRdb's copy has only in-frame clones and lacks some. The table has fewer than 75,000 clones, around 85% seen once. Study outcomes and limitations: Both infection-induced and vaccine-induced clones contracted markedly at late post-vaccination timepoints.

This clonotype originated in a human donor who received a COVID-19 vaccine. The material was CD4+ T cells from PBMCs cultured without peptide, obtained after COVID-19 vaccination. The chain joins TRBV12-3 or TRBV12-4 to TRBJ1-2; D not resolved. The CDR3 loop reads CASSLGSYGYTF. Written as DNA, the CDR3 is TGTGCCAGCAGTTTAGGATCTTATGGCTACACCTTC.